This is a list of T cell receptor beta chains from one sample in a study of blood T cell repertoires in COVID-19. Produced via immunoSEQ multiplex PCR; TCRdb's table is partial and in-frame only. The table has 200,000 or so clones, approximately 88% seen once; the top ten hold under 7.5%. Sequencing was done on a sample of peripheral blood. Receptors originate from a man in his sixties who had recovered from COVID-19. Each CDR3 is given with its conserved first and last residue. The order of the fields is CDR3 DNA, CDR3 protein, V gene, D gene, clone size, J gene. D genes are given only for firm matches. Clone size is given for some rows only: seen once, a few or many times, or a class if the clone is expanded.

TGTGCCAGCAGCCGCGACAGGGACTATGGCTACACCTTC	CASSRDRDYGYTF	TRBV11-2	TRBD1	.	TRBJ1-2
TGTGCCAGCAGCCAAGAGGCACAGGGGGGGACTGGAAACACCATATATTTT	CASSQEAQGGTGNTIYF	TRBV4-2	TRBD1	.	TRBJ1-3
TGTGCCAGCCTTCGGAGCACAGATACGCAGTATTTT	CASLRSTDTQYF	TRBV18	.	.	TRBJ2-3
TGTGCCAGTGGGGCAACGGGTACTGAAGCTTTCTTT	CASGATGTEAFF	TRBV19	.	few	TRBJ1-1
TGTGCCACCAGCAGAGATCCAGGGGGCGGGCAGCCCCAGCATTTT	CATSRDPGGGQPQHF	TRBV15	TRBD1	.	TRBJ1-5
TGTGCCAGTAGTATAGTAATGTCAGGGGGAAGCTATGGCTACACCTTC	CASSIVMSGGSYGYTF	TRBV19	TRBD1	.	TRBJ1-2
TGTGCCACCAGTGATAGGACTTTCTCTGGGGCCAACGTCCTGACTTTC	CATSDRTFSGANVLTF	TRBV24-1	.	.	TRBJ2-6
TGTGCCAGCAGCCAAGACAGGGGGGGGTACGAGCAGTACTTC	CASSQDRGGYEQYF	TRBV7-2	TRBD1	.	TRBJ2-7
TGTGCCAGCAGTTTAGCGGCGGGCGGCTACACCTTC	CASSLAAGGYTF	TRBV12-3/TRBV12-4	.	.	TRBJ1-2
TGTGCCAGCAGTTCGGGAAACACCATATATTTT	CASSSGNTIYF	TRBV12-3/TRBV12-4	.	many	TRBJ1-3
TGCGCCAGCAGCTTTGATAGCGGGGGGAAGACCCAGTACTTC	CASSFDSGGKTQYF	TRBV5-1	TRBD2	.	TRBJ2-5
TGTGCCAGCAGCTTAGCAAGCTCAACTAATGAAAAACTGTTTTTT	CASSLASSTNEKLFF	TRBV7-9	.	.	TRBJ1-4
TGTGCCAGCTCACCACCGATGGGTAGCGGGTACACAGATACGCAGTATTTT	CASSPPMGSGYTDTQYF	TRBV18	TRBD2	once	TRBJ2-3
TGCGCCAGTACAAAAGGGGTCCAGGGCCCCTACGAGCAGTACTTC	CASTKGVQGPYEQYF	TRBV5-1	.	.	TRBJ2-7
TGTGCCAGTAGTATCTCTCTAGCGGGGGCCGTTAGCACAGATACGCAGTATTTT	CASSISLAGAVSTDTQYF	TRBV19	TRBD2	.	TRBJ2-3
TGTGCCAGCAGCTTAACTAGCGGTCGAAGGAATGAGCAGTTCTTC	CASSLTSGRRNEQFF	TRBV7-9	TRBD2	once	TRBJ2-1
TGTGCCAGCAGCGTTGGACAGGGGGTTTCCAAAAACATTCAGTACTTC	CASSVGQGVSKNIQYF	TRBV7-9	TRBD1	.	TRBJ2-4
TGTGCCAGCAGCGAGAGTAGCGTGGGAGGTGGGGCCAACGTCCTGACTTTC	CASSESSVGGGANVLTF	TRBV7-3	.	.	TRBJ2-6
TGTGCCAGTAGCAGGACAGGGGGCCAGCCCCAGCATTTT	CASSRTGGQPQHF	TRBV19	TRBD1	.	TRBJ1-5
TGTGCCAGCAGCCCGGACAGGGGGAATTCACCCCTCCACTTT	CASSPDRGNSPLHF	TRBV3-1/TRBV3-2	TRBD1	.	TRBJ1-6
TGTGCCAGCTCCGGGACAGGGCCCTACGAGCAGTACTTC	CASSGTGPYEQYF	TRBV28	TRBD1	.	TRBJ2-7
TGTGCCAGCTCACGCGGACAGGGGATAGGGAACACTGAAGCTTTCTTT	CASSRGQGIGNTEAFF	TRBV18	TRBD1	.	TRBJ1-1
TGTGCCTGGAGAACTGGCCTAGCGGGAGAGACAGATACGCAGTATTTT	CAWRTGLAGETDTQYF	TRBV30	TRBD2	.	TRBJ2-3
TGTGCCAGTAGTATAAGGGGTGGTGGCACCGGGGAGCTGTTTTTT	CASSIRGGGTGELFF	TRBV19	.	.	TRBJ2-2
TGTGCCAGCAGCTTAGGTCCAGAAAGCTATGGCTACACCTTC	CASSLGPESYGYTF	TRBV7-2	.	.	TRBJ1-2
TGTGCCAGCACCCAAGGAGGGAGCAATCAGCCCCAGCATTTT	CASTQGGSNQPQHF	TRBV7-9	.	few	TRBJ1-5
TGTGTCCCGGGAGAAATGTCGGGTGGAGGGTACGAGCAGTACTTC	CVPGEMSGGGYEQYF	TRBV6-5	.	.	TRBJ2-7
TGTGCCAGCAGTTCCGGACTAGCGGGAGGAGAGACCCAGTACTTC	CASSSGLAGGETQYF	TRBV6-6	TRBD2	.	TRBJ2-5
TGCGCCAGCAGCCACCTCGCTAGCGGGTACGACTACGAGCAGTACTTC	CASSHLASGYDYEQYF	TRBV4-3	TRBD2	.	TRBJ2-7
TGTGCTAGTGGTCGGGACAGACAAGAGACCCAGTACTTC	CASGRDRQETQYF	TRBV12-5	TRBD1	.	TRBJ2-5
TGTGCCAGTAGTATAGGCGGGGGAGCCGGGGAGCTGTTTTTT	CASSIGGGAGELFF	TRBV19	TRBD2	.	TRBJ2-2
TGTGCCAGCAGCGGACTAGCGGGAGTCCTTTTCTACGAGCAGTACTTC	CASSGLAGVLFYEQYF	TRBV6-2/TRBV6-3	TRBD2	.	TRBJ2-7
TGTGCCAGCAGCCAGAATAGGCGGACTAATGAAAAACTGTTTTTT	CASSQNRRTNEKLFF	TRBV14	.	.	TRBJ1-4
TGTGCCAGCAGCTACGGACAGCTGAACACTGAAGCTTTCTTT	CASSYGQLNTEAFF	TRBV5-8	.	few	TRBJ1-1
TGTGCCAGTAGTATCCAGGGCATGGGTGGCTACACCTTC	CASSIQGMGGYTF	TRBV19	.	.	TRBJ1-2
TGTGCCAGCAGCCTGACAGAGTATGGCTACACCTTC	CASSLTEYGYTF	TRBV5-5	.	.	TRBJ1-2
TGTGCCAGCAGCCAAGACGCCGCGGCTCGTCGAGCTTTCTTT	CASSQDAAARRAFF	TRBV3-1/TRBV3-2	.	.	TRBJ1-1